This TCR beta chain was observed in a study of CD8+CD57+ T cells in acquired aplastic anemia. Study-wide background: Sorted CD4+ and CD8+ cell DNA averaged about 3 ug.

As concerns this clonotype: The antigen remains undetermined.

Study-level results: Some 28 CD8+ CDR3 sequences occurred in both the patients and the controls.

The patients chosen for sequencing had shown expansion of CD8+CD57+ cells (detected by flow cytometry). Severe acquired aplastic anemia was present in all patients. Germline V CDR1 and CDR2: SGHTA, FQGNSA. The CDR3 length is 12 residues. J lost 1 base, V lost 11 bases, and 2 bases had no gene match. Genomic DNA acted as the template from which TCR beta VDJ combination and CDR3 sequence profiling were carried out. TCRdb redid the calling of the reads with MiXCR, one entry per CDR3 protein. The sample records around 200,000 distinct CDR3 sequences, around 45% being singletons. The sample consisted of sorted CD4+, CD8+, or CD8+CD57+ T cells (not recorded which) from PBMCs. The chain uses TRBV7-2 and TRBJ1-1; TRBD1 matches 9 bases. The clonotype was recovered from a human donor with aplastic anemia. Here the CDR3 DNA reads TGTGCCTGGGACAGGGCGAACACTGAAGCTTTCTTT. Translating gives CAWDRANTEAFF.